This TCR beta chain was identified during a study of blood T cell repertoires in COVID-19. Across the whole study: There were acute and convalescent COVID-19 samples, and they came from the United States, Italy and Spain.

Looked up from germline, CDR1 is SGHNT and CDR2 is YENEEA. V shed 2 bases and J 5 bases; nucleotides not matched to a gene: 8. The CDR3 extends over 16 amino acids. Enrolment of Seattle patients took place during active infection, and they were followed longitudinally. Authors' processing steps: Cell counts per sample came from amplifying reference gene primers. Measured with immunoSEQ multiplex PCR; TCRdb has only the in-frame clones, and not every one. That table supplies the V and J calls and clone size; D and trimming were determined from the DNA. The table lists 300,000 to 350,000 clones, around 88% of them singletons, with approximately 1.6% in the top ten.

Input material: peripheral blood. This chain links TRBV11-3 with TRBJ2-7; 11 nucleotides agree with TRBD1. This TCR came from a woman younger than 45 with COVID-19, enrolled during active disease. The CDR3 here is CASSLPPRTGGDEQYF. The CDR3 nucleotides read TGTGCCAGCAGCTTACCGCCACGGACAGGGGGCGACGAGCAGTACTTC.